The text below deals with one T cell receptor beta chain. The target antigen is unknown. This sample was included in a study of shared clonotypes between healthy human individuals. The overall study: Each donor contributed plates that comprised three CD4 naive, three CD4 memory, two CD8 naive and one CD8 memory. Study findings and constraints: With four donors compared, around 5.4% of naive CD4 clonotypes were shared. Rarefaction demonstrated incomplete sorted-subset sequencing despite large depth.

TCRdb keeps only in-frame clones here, not all; method: immunoSEQ multiplex PCR. The sample records approximately 720,000 clones, around 92% being singletons. With V trimmed by 1 base and J by 10 bases, 8 bases remained unmatched. The CDR3 has 16 residues. In germline, CDR1 is SGHAT, CDR2 FQNNGV. CD8 cells classed as naive were CD45RO-negative and positively selected for CCR7, excluding terminally differentiated effector memory CD45RA+ cells. Every contributor of samples was a Caucasian grown-up residing in Nashville, Tennessee. The sequenced sample was naive CD8+ T cells sorted from blood. The source is a man aged 30 to 45 in good health. The chain uses TRBV11-2 and TRBJ2-1, with 12 bases fitting TRBD2. CDR3 in DNA: TGTGCCAGCAGCTTAGGAGCCGGACTAGCGGGAAAAGAGCAGTTCTTC. It encodes CASSLGAGLAGKEQFF.